This record concerns one T cell receptor beta chain sequence. This sample is drawn from a study of control samples from healthy donors and cancer patients. Here immunoSEQ multiplex PCR was the method, and the copy in TCRdb shows in-frame clones only, minus some. Counted here are about 220,000 clones, over 90% occurring once; the ten biggest clones make up 1.5%. This CDR3 spans 16 amino acids. In germline, CDR1 is SGHAT, CDR2 FQNNGV. The ends were cut back, 2 bases at V and 7 bases at J, with 21 bases in the middle. The sample comprised blood. V is TRBV11-2 and J is TRBJ2-7; D tentatively reads TRBD1 or TRBD2 (7 bases each). The sequence came from a man aged 50-60 years in good health. The CDR3 DNA reads TGTGCCAGCAGCTTACCAAGGACAGCCCAGGGGGGGGAGCAGTACTTC. Its protein is CASSLPRTAQGGEQYF.